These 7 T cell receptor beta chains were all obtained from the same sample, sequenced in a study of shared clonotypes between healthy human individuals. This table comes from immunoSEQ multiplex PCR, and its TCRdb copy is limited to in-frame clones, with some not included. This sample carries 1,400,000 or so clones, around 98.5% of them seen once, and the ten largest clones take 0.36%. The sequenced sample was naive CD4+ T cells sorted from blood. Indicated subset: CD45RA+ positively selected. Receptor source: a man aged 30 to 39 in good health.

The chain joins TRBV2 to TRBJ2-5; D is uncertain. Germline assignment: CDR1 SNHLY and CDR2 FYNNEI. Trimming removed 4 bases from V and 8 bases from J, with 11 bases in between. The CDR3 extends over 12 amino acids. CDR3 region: CASSVGQGTQYF. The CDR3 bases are TGTGCCAGCAGTGTTGGTCAAGGAACCCAGTACTTC. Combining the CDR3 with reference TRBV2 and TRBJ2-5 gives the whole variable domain EPEVTQTPSHQVTQMGQEVILRCVPISNHLYFYWYRQILGQKVEFLVSFYNNEISEKSEIFDDQFSVERPDGSNFTLKIRSTKLEDSAMYFCASSVGQGTQYFGPGTRLLVL.

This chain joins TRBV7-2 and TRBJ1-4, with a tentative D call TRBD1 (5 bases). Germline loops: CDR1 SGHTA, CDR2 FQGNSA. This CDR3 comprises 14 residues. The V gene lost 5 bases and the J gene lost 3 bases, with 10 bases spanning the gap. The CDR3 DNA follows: TGTGCCAGCAGCCAGGGTGGGGCTAATGAAAAACTGTTTTTT. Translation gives CASSQGGANEKLFF.

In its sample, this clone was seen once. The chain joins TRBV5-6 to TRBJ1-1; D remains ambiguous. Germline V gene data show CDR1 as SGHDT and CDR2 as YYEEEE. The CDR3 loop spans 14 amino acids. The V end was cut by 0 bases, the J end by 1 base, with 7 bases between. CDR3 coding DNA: TGTGCCAGCAGCTTGGTTGGCACGAACACTGAAGCTTTCTTT. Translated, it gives CASSLVGTNTEAFF.

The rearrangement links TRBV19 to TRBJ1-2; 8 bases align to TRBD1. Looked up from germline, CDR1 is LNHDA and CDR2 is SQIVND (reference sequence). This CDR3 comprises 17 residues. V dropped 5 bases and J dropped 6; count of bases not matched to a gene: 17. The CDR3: CASSETGVRGPWNGYTF. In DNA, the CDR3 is TGTGCCAGTAGTGAGACCGGGGTCAGGGGGCCTTGGAATGGCTACACCTTC.

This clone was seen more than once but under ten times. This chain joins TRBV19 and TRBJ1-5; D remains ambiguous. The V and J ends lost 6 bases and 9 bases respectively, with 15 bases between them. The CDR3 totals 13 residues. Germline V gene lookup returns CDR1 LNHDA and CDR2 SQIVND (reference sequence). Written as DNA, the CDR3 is TGTGCCAGTAGGTCCGGGGAGGATCTGCCCCAGCATTTT. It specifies CASRSGEDLPQHF.

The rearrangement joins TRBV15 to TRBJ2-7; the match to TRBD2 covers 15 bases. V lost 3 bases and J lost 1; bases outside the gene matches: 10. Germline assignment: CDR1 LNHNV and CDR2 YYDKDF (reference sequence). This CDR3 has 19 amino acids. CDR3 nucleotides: TGTGCCACCAGCAGGAAAAGGACTAGCGGGAGGGCATCATCCTACGAGCAGTACTTC. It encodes CATSRKRTSGRASSYEQYF.

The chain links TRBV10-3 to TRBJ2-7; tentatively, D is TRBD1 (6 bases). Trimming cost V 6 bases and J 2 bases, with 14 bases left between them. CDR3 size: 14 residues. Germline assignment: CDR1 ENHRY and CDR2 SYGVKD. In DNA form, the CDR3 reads TGTGCCATCAGAGACAGGTTACCCACCTACGAGCAGTACTTC. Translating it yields CAIRDRLPTYEQYF.